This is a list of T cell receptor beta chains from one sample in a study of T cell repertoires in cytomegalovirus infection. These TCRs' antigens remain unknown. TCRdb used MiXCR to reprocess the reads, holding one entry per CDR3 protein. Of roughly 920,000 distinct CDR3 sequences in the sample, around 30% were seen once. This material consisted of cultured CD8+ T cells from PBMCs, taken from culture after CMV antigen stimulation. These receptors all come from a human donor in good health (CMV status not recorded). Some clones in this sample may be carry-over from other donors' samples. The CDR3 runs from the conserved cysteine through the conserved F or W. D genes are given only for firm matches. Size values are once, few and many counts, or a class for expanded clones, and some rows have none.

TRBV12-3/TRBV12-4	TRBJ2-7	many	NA	TGTGCCAGCAGTTTGATAGACTACGAGCAGTACTTC	CASSLIDYEQYF
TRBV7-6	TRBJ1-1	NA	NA	TGTGCCAGCAGCTCCCTCAACAGCTTGAACACTGAAGCTTTCTTT	CASSSLNSLNTEAFF
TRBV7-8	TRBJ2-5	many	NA	TGTGCCAGCAGCTTCTTAGGTAGCCTTCAAGAGACCCAGTACTTC	CASSFLGSLQETQYF
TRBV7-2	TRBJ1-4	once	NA	TGTGCCAGCAGCCCCTGGGGGGCAACTAATGAAAATCTGTTTTTT	CASSPWGATNENLFF
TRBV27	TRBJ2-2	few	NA	TGTGCCAGCACCCAGGGTGTCCCACTGGGCCGTAGGGAGCTGTTTTTT	CASTQGVPLGRRELFF
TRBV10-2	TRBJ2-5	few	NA	TGCGCCAGCAGTGAGGAGATGGTTGAGACCCAGTACTTC	CASSEEMVETQYF
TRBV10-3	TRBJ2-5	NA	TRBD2	TGTGCCATCAGTGAGATCGAGCGGGGGGGCCTGGAGACCCAGTACTTC	CAISEIERGGLETQYF
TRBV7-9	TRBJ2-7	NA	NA	TGTGCCAGCAGCCGGGGGTGGCAGCACTACGAGCAGTACTTC	CASSRGWQHYEQYF
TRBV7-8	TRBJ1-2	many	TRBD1	TGTGCCAGCAGCTTTCACCGGGACAGGGAGGCCAACTATGGCTACACCTTC	CASSFHRDREANYGYTF
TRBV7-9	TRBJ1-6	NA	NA	TGTGCCAGCAGCTCCGACAGCCAGATAGGTTCACCCCTCCACTTT	CASSSDSQIGSPLHF
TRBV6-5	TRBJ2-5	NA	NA	TGTGCCAGCACCCCTCTAGAGGACAGCTGGGAGACCCAGTACTTC	CASTPLEDSWETQYF
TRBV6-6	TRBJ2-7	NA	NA	TGTGCCAGCGGTCACAGGGAACTCTACGAGCAGTACTTC	CASGHRELYEQYF
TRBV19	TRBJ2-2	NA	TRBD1	TGTGCCAGTAGTTTGGGACAGGGGAACGGGGAGCTGTTTTTT	CASSLGQGNGELFF
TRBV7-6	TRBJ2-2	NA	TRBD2	TGTGCCAGCAGCTCGCCAACTAGCGGGGTAGGGAACACCGGGGAGCTGTTTTTT	CASSSPTSGVGNTGELFF
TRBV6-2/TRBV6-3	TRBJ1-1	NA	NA	TGTGCCAGCAGCCCAGGAGTTCCCTACACTGAAGCTTTCTTT	CASSPGVPYTEAFF
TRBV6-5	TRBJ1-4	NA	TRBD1	TGTGCCAGCAGTTTAAAACAGGGGGCGTTTAATGAAAGACTGTTTTTT	CASSLKQGAFNERLFF
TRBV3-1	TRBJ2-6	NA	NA	TGTGCCAGCAGCCAAGGAGTCTTCTCTGGGGCCAACGTCCTGACTTTC	CASSQGVFSGANVLTF
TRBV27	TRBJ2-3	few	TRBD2	TGTGCCAGCACCACCACGGCGGGACTAGCGGTGACTAGCACAGATACGCAGTATTTT	CASTTTAGLAVTSTDTQYF
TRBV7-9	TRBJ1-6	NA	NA	TGTGCCAGCAGCTTAGCGGACGGGACCCTCCACTTT	CASSLADGTLHF
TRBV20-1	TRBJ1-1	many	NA	TGCAGTGCTCGAAGACGAGGACAGAGGGGTGTTGCTTTCTTT	CSARRRGQRGVAFF
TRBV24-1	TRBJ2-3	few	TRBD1	TGTGCCACCAGTGATTTGGTAGGGGGCGCAGATACGCAGTATTTT	CATSDLVGGADTQYF
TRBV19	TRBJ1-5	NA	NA	TGTGCCAGTAGTATAACGGCAGGGGATTTTCGACAGCCCCAGCATTTT	CASSITAGDFRQPQHF
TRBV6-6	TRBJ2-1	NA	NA	TGTGCCAGCAGCGCCGATTCCTTGTCCCCCAACTTCTACAATGAGCAGTTCTTC	CASSADSLSPNFYNEQFF
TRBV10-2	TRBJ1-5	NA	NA	TGCGCCAGCCGAGTTGGGGGGGCGAATCAGCCCCAGCATTTT	CASRVGGANQPQHF
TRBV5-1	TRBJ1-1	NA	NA	TGCGCCAGCAGCCCTAAACGGTACAACACTGAAGCTTTCTTT	CASSPKRYNTEAFF
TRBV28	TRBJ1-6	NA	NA	TGTGCCAGCAAAGGGGGGACTAACCCGTATAATTCACCCCTCCACTTT	CASKGGTNPYNSPLHF
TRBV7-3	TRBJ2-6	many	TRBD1	TGTGCCAGCAGGACCTTGGGACAGGCTGGGGCCAACGTCCTGACTTTC	CASRTLGQAGANVLTF
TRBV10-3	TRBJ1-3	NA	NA	TGTGCCATCAGAACAGGGTCTCGTGGAAACACCATATATTTT	CAIRTGSRGNTIYF
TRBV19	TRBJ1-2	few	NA	TGTGCCAGTAGTATCTTCGGGGGGATCTACTATGGCTACACCTTC	CASSIFGGIYYGYTF
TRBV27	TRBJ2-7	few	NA	TGTGCCAGCAGTGGGGACAACTCCTACGAGCAGTACTTC	CASSGDNSYEQYF
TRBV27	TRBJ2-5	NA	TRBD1	TGTGCCAGCAGTGGAAAGGACAGGTCCTCTTACCAAGAGACCCAGTACTTC	CASSGKDRSSYQETQYF
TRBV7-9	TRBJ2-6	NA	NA	TGTGCCAGCAGCTTAGGCAGGGAGGTTACTGGGGCCAACGTCCTGACTTTC	CASSLGREVTGANVLTF
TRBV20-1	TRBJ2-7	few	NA	TGCAGTGCAAACCCGACAGGCCCCGGGGAGCAGTACTTC	CSANPTGPGEQYF
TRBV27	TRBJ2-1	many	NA	TGTGCCAGCAGTTTACTCCACAGGTTTGGCGAGAGCTCCTACAATGAGCAGTTCTTC	CASSLLHRFGESSYNEQFF
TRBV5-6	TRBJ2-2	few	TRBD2	TGTGCCAGCAGCCCCTTTCCAGGGACTAGCGGGGGGGCCCGTGGGGAGCTGTTTTTT	CASSPFPGTSGGARGELFF
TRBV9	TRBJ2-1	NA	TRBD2	TGTGTCAGCAGCGTAGAGGGCAGCGGGGCGGGTGAGCAGTTCTTC	CVSSVEGSGAGEQFF
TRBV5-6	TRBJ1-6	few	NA	TGTGCCAGCAGCTTGGGCAGACCCGTTTCACCCCTCCACTTT	CASSLGRPVSPLHF
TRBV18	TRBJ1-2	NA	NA	TGTGCCAGCTCACCAGGGGGCCCGGGGGACTATGGCTACACCTTC	CASSPGGPGDYGYTF
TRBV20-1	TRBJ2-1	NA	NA	TGCAGTGCGCCCCTTCTCTACAATGAGCAGTTCTTC	CSAPLLYNEQFF
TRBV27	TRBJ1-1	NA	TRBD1	TGTGCCAGCAGTCCCAGGGGAGGGGGCGGGGGCACTGAAGCTTTCTTT	CASSPRGGGGGTEAFF
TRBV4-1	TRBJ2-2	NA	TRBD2	TGCGCCAGCAGCCGCGCCGGACTAGCGGGGAACACCGGGGAGCTGTTTTTT	CASSRAGLAGNTGELFF
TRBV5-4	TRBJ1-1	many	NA	TGTGCCAGCAGCTTATTGGACGATTACACTGAAGCTTTCTTT	CASSLLDDYTEAFF
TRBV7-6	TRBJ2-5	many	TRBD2	TGTGCCAGCAGCTTGAACGCGGGGGAGCTCCAAGAGACCCAGTACTTC	CASSLNAGELQETQYF
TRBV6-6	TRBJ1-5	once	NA	TGTGCCAGCAGTTACTCGGGGGGCCGGGGCAATCAGCCCCAGCATTTT	CASSYSGGRGNQPQHF
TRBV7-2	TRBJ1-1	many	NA	TGTGCCAGCAGCTTTAGACAGTCCACTGAAGCTTTCTTT	CASSFRQSTEAFF